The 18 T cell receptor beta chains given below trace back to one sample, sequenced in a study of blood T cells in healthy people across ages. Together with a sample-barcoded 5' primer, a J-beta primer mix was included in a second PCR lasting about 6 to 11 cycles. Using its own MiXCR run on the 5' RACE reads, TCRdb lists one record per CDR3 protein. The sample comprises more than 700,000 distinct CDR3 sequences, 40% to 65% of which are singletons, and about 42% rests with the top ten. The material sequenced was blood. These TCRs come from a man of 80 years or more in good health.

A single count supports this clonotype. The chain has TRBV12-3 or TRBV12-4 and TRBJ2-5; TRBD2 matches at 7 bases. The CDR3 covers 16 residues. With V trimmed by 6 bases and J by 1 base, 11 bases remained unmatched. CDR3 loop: CASSLGTTRFQETQYF. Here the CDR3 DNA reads TGTGCCAGCAGCCTAGGGACTACCAGATTCCAAGAGACCCAGTACTTC.

The CDR3 loop is CASSPGGGNSPLHF. The CDR3 DNA reads TGTGCCAGCTCCCCAGGCGGCGGGAATTCACCCCTCCACTTT. This chain connects TRBV18 to TRBJ1-6, with no clear D. From germline, CDR1 is KGHSH and CDR2 LQKENI. Trimming stripped 6 bases from V and 7 bases from J, with 13 bases between. This CDR3 has 14 amino acids.

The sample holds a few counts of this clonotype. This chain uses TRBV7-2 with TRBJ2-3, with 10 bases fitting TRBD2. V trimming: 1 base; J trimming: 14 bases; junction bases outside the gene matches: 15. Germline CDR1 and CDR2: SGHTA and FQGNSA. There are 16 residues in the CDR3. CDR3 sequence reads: CASSLEVAGGPRYAYF. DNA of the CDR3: TGTGCCAGCAGCTTAGAGGTAGCGGGAGGCCCCAGATACGCGTATTTT. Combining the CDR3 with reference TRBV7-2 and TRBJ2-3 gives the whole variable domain GAGVSQSPSNKVTEKGKDVELRCDPISGHTALYWYRQSLGQGLEFLIYFQGNSAPDKSGLPSDRFSAERTGGSVSTLTIQRTQQEDSAVYLCASSLEVAGGPRYAYFGPGTRLTVL.

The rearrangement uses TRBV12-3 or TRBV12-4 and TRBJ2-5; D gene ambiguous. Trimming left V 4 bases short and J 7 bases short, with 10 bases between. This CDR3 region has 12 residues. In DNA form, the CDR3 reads TGTGCCAGCAGTTGGCCCCGGGTGACCCAGTACTTC. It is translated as CASSWPRVTQYF.

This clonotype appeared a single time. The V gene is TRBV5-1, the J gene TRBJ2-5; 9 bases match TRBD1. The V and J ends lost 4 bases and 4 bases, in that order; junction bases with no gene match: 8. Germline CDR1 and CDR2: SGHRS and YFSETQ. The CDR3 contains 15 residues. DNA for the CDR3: TGCGCCAGCAGCCAGGGACAGGGAGGTCCAGAGACCCAGTACTTC. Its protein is CASSQGQGGPETQYF.

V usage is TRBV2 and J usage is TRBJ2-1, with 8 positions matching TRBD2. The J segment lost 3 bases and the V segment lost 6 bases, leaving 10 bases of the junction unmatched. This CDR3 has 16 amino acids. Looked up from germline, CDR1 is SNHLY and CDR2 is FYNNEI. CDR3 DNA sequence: TGTGCCAGCAGCGCCCCGGGACTAGTCATCTACAATGAGCAGTTCTTC. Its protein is CASSAPGLVIYNEQFF.

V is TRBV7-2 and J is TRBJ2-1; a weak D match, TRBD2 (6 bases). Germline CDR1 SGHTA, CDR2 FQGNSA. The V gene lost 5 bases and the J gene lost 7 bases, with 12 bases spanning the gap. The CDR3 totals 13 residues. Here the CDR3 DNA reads TGTGCCAGCAGCATAAGGGCGGGGAATGAGCAGTTCTTC. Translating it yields CASSIRAGNEQFF.

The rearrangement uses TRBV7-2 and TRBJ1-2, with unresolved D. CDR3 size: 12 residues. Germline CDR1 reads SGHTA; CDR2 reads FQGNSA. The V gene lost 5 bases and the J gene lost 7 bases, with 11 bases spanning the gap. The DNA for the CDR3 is TGTGCCAGCAGCCAGCGTCCATCTGGCTACACCTTC. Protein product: CASSQRPSGYTF.

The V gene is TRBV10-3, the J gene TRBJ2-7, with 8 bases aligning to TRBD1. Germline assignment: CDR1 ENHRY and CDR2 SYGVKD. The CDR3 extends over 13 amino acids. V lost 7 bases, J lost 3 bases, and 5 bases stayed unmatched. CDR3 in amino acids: CAITPGQGYEQYF. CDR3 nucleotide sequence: TGTGCCATCACCCCCGGACAGGGCTACGAGCAGTACTTC.

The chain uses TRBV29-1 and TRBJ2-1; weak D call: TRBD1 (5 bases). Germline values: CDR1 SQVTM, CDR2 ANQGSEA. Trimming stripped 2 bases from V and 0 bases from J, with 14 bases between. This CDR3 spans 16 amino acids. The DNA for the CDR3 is TGCAGCGTTGAACCCGGTACAGGACGCTCCTACAATGAGCAGTTCTTC. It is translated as CSVEPGTGRSYNEQFF.

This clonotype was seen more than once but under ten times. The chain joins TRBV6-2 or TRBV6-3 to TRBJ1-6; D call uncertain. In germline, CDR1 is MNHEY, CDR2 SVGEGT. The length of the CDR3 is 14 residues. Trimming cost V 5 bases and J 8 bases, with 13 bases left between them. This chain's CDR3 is CASSDTDGDSPLHF. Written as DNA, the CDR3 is TGTGCCAGCAGTGACACGGATGGGGATTCACCCCTCCACTTT.

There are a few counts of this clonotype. In nucleotides, the CDR3 is TGTGCCAGCGCCTTAGCTTCGACTTCCTACAATGAGCAGTTCTTC. It is translated as CASALASTSYNEQFF. This chain links TRBV7-2 with TRBJ2-1; D gene unclear. Trimming removed 8 bases from V and 1 base from J, with 15 bases in between. This CDR3 comprises 15 residues. The V gene's germline CDR1 is SGHTA and CDR2 FQGNSA.

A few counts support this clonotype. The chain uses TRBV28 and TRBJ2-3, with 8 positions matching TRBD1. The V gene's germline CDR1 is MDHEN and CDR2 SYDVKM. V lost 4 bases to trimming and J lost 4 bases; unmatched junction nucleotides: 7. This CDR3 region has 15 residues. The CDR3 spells CASSWLAGGADTQYF. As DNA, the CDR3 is TGTGCCAGCAGTTGGTTGGCAGGGGGCGCAGATACGCAGTATTTT.

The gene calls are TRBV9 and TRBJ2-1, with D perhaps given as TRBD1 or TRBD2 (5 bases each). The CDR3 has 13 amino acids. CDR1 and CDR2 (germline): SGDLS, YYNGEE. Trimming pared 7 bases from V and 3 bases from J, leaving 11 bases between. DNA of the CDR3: TGTGCCAGCGCACGGGGCTACTACAATGAGCAGTTCTTC. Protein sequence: CASARGYYNEQFF.

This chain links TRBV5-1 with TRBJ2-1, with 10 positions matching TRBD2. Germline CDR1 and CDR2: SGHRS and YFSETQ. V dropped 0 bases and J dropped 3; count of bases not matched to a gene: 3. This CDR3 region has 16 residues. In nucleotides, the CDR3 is TGCGCCAGCAGCTTGGAACTAGCGGGGAACTACAATGAGCAGTTCTTC. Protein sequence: CASSLELAGNYNEQFF.

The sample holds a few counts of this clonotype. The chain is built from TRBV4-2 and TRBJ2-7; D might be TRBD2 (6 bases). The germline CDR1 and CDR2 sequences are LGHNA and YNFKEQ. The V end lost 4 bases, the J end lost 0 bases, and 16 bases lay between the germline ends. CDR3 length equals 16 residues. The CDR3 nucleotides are TGTGCCAGCAGCCGGGGAGGAGCCGGGGGCTCCTACGAGCAGTACTTC. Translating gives CASSRGGAGGSYEQYF.

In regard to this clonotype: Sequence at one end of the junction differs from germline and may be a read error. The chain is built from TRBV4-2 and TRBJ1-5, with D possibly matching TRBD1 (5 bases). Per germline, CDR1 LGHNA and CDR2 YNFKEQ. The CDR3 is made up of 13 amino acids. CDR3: CASSEGLGQPRHF. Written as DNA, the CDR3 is TGTGCCAGCAGCGAAGGACTGGGGCAGCCCCGGCATTTT.

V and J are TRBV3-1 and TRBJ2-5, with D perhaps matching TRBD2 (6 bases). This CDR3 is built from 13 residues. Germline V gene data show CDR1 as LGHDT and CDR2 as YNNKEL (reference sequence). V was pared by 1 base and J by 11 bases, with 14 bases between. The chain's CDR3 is CASSQGFGGEQYF. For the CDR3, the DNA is TGTGCCAGCAGCCAAGGGTTCGGGGGAGAGCAGTACTTC.